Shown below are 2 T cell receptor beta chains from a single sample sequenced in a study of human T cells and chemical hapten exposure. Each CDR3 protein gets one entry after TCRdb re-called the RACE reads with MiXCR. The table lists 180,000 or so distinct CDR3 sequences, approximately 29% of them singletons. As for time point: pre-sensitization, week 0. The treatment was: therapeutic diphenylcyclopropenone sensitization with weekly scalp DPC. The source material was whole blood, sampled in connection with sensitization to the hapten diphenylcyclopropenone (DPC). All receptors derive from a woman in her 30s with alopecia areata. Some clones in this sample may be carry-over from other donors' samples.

This CDR3 is CSARGGADTQYF. The CDR3 DNA is TGCAGTGCTAGAGGAGGGGCAGATACGCAGTATTTT. The V call is TRBV20-1, the J call TRBJ2-3; D tentatively reads TRBD1 or TRBD2 (5 bases each). Trimming removed 1 base from V and 4 bases from J, with 6 bases in between. The CDR3 consists of 12 residues. Germline V gives CDR1 DFQATT, CDR2 SNEGSKA (reference sequence).

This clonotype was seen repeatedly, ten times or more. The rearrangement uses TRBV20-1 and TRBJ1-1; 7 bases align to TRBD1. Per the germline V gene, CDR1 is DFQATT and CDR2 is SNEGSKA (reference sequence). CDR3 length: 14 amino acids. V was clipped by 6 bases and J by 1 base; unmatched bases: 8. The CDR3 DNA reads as TGCAGTGCGCCTACCGGGACAGCGAACACTGAAGCTTTCTTT. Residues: CSAPTGTANTEAFF.